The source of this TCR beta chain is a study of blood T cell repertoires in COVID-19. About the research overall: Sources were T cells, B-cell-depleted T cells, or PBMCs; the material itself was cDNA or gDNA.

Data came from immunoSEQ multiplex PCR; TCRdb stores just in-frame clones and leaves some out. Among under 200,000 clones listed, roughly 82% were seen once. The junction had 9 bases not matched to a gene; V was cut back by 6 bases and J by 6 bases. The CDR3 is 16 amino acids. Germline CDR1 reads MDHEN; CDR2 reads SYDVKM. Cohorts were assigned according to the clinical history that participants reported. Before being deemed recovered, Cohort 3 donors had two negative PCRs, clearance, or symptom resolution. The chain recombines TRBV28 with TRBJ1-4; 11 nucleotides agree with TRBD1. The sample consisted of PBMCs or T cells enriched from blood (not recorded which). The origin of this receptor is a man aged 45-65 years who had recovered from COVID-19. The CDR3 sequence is CASSPRGQGDYEKLFF. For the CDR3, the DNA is TGTGCCAGCAGCCCCAGGGGACAGGGGGACTATGAAAAACTGTTTTTT.